What follows are 27 T cell receptor beta chains derived from one specimen sequenced in a study of T cells after yellow fever vaccination. In TCRdb, the 5' RACE reads were re-called with MiXCR into one record per CDR3 protein. The sample holds 500,000 to 650,000 distinct CDR3 sequences, around an eighth seen once. The material was PBMCs, obtained on the day of the yellow fever booster vaccination. Receptors were obtained from a man aged 25-45 years who received the YFV17D yellow fever vaccine.

This clonotype occurred a few times. The chain carries TRBV7-9 and TRBJ2-3; D is uncertain. The V and J ends lost 7 bases and 2 bases respectively, with 16 bases between them. CDR1 is SEHNR and CDR2 is FQNEAQ in the germline V gene (reference sequence). There are 15 residues in the CDR3. CDR3 bases: TGTGCCAGCACCTTCGTCGGCAGGCCCACAGATACGCAGTATTTT. Translated: CASTFVGRPTDTQYF.

This clonotype was seen ten or more times. This CDR3 reads CASSLPHSAGELFF. CDR3 in DNA: TGTGCCAGCAGCTTACCCCATTCGGCGGGGGAGCTGTTTTTT. The genes are TRBV12-3 or TRBV12-4 and TRBJ2-2; D unclear. The CDR3 spans 14 residues. Trimming took 6 bases from V and 8 from J, leaving 16 bases between them.

This clonotype was observed a few times. The V and J genes are TRBV6-1 and TRBJ1-1, with D unclear. CDR1 is MNHNS, CDR2 SASEGT, per germline. This CDR3 is 11 amino acids long. This CDR3 is CATKEAAEAFF. DNA of the CDR3: TGTGCGACCAAGGAGGCAGCCGAAGCTTTCTTT.

This clonotype was counted only a few times. The CDR3 DNA follows: TGTGCCAGCAGCAGACCTGGGACTAGCGGGGCAAATGAGCAGTTCTTC. This translates into CASSRPGTSGANEQFF. The V call is TRBV11-2, the J call TRBJ2-1; the match to TRBD2 covers 13 bases. Germline CDR1 is SGHAT and CDR2 is FQNNGV. The CDR3 has 16 residues. Unmatched junction bases numbered 8, after V lost 5 bases and J lost 7 bases.

This clonotype appeared a few times. J is TRBJ2-7 and V is TRBV7-2; D gene ambiguous. CDR3 length: 15 residues. V lost 0 bases and J 1 base, leaving 10 bases between the germline ends. Germline CDR1 and CDR2: SGHTA and FQGNSA. The CDR3 DNA reads TGTGCCAGCAGCTTAGCATCGTCTGTGTCCTACGAGCAGTACTTC. It translates to CASSLASSVSYEQYF.

V and J are TRBV5-5 and TRBJ2-2, with TRBD2 matching over 10 bases. J gave up 7 bases and V 4 bases, and 13 bases lay outside the gene matches. Germline-derived CDR1 and CDR2 are SGHKS and YYEKEE (reference sequence). CDR3 size: 17 residues. CDR3 sequence reads: CASSPHPLAGVGGELFF. CDR3 in DNA: TGTGCCAGCAGCCCCCACCCTCTAGCGGGAGTGGGCGGGGAGCTGTTTTTT.

The gene calls are TRBV27 and TRBJ2-7; 7 bases match TRBD2. V lost 4 bases to trimming and J lost 6 bases; unmatched junction nucleotides: 12. The CDR3 spans 15 residues. Looked up from germline, CDR1 is MNHEY and CDR2 is SMNVEV (reference sequence). CDR3 sequence (DNA): TGTGCCAGCAGTTGGGAGCGGGAAGGTTTCTCCGAGCAGTACTTC. Translated: CASSWEREGFSEQYF.

The sample holds a few counts of this clonotype. This rearrangement joins TRBV7-2 to TRBJ2-5; D is perhaps TRBD1 (5 bases). Trimming removed 1 base from V and 7 bases from J, with 10 bases in between. CDR1 SGHTA and CDR2 FQGNSA come from the germline V gene. The CDR3 is made up of 13 amino acids. CDR3 sequence (DNA): TGTGCCAGCAGCTTAGAGGGGTCTGGGACCCAGTACTTC. Protein: CASSLEGSGTQYF.

The rearrangement links TRBV20-1 to TRBJ1-1; D possibly corresponds to TRBD1 (6 bases). The length of the CDR3 is 15 residues. Per germline, CDR1 DFQATT and CDR2 SNEGSKA (reference sequence). V lost 6 bases, J lost 1 base, and 18 bases lay in between. Here the CDR3 DNA reads TGCAGTGCCGGCGGAGGCAGGGGACAGAACACTGAAGCTTTCTTT. It yields the protein CSAGGGRGQNTEAFF.

A word on this clonotype: Sequence at one end of the junction differs from germline and may be a read error. The chain recombines TRBV27 with TRBJ2-1, with D unresolved. Germline V lookup: CDR1 MNHEY, CDR2 SMNVEV (reference sequence). The CDR3 is 11 residues long. CDR3 sequence: CASSLGHEQSF. CDR3 in DNA: TGTGCCAGCAGTTTGGGCCATGAGCAGTCCTTC.

This clonotype was picked up a small number of times. J is TRBJ2-1 and V is TRBV6-5; D is unclear. The V end was cut by 4 bases, the J end by 8 bases, with 12 bases between. The CDR3 runs to 13 residues. Germline CDR1 is MNHEY and CDR2 is SVGAGI. For the CDR3, the DNA is TGTGCCAGCAGTTGGGTTGTTGGGGATGAGCAGTTCTTC. Translation: CASSWVVGDEQFF.

This chain connects TRBV11-2 to TRBJ2-1; TRBD2 agrees at 8 bases. Per the germline V gene, CDR1 is SGHAT and CDR2 is FQNNGV. The CDR3 has 18 residues. The CDR3 DNA sequence: TGTGCTACTTTTCAGTCACCCCTCGTAGCGGGACCTTACAATGAGCAGTTCTTC. It codes for CATFQSPLVAGPYNEQFF.

The chain uses TRBV27 and TRBJ2-7; D may be TRBD2 (6 bases). The CDR3 runs 15 residues. CDR1 and CDR2 from the germline V gene are MNHEY and SMNVEV (reference sequence). Between the trimmed V and J ends, which lost 4 bases and 5 bases, there was a span of 18 bases. CDR3 coding DNA: TGTGCCAGCAGTTCCCCCGGCGGGAAGTTCCACGAGCAGTACTTC. It translates to CASSSPGGKFHEQYF.

This chain links TRBV7-8 with TRBJ2-7; 11 nucleotides agree with TRBD1. J was trimmed by 4 bases and V by 4 bases; bases with no gene match: 9. The CDR3 has 16 residues. Germline V lookup: CDR1 SGHVS, CDR2 FQNEAQ. CDR3 nucleotides: TGTGCCAGCAGCTCGCAAGGGACAGGGGGTTTGTACGAGCAGTACTTC. It specifies CASSSQGTGGLYEQYF.

The chain joins TRBV15 to TRBJ2-5; TRBD2 matches 11 bases. Unmatched junction bases numbered 15, after V lost 5 bases and J lost 1 base. The CDR3 contains 19 residues. From germline, CDR1 is LNHNV and CDR2 YYDKDF (reference sequence). Here the CDR3 DNA reads TGTGCCACCAGCGGGACTAGCGGAAGCCCCCCCCATGGCCAAGAGACCCAGTACTTC. Translating gives CATSGTSGSPPHGQETQYF.

This clonotype occurred a few times. The CDR3 spells CSAPDLSGTEAFF. The CDR3 coding sequence is TGCAGTGCCCCTGACCTCTCAGGGACTGAAGCTTTCTTT. The chain carries TRBV20-1 and TRBJ1-1; D perhaps matches TRBD1 (5 bases). The CDR3 sequence is 13 residues long. Trimming shortened V by 6 bases and J by 5 bases, and 16 bases separated the two germline ends. Germline V gene sequence: CDR1 DFQATT, CDR2 SNEGSKA (reference sequence).

The gene calls are TRBV15 and TRBJ1-2; no reliable D call. V lost 0 bases and J 8 bases, leaving 19 bases between the germline ends. Per germline, CDR1 LNHNV and CDR2 YYDKDF (reference sequence). The CDR3 is made up of 16 amino acids. This CDR3 reads CATSRDFSGLHGGYTF. The CDR3 DNA reads TGTGCCACCAGCAGAGATTTCAGTGGGCTACACGGAGGCTACACCTTC.

This clonotype was counted a few times. It is unclear where the CDR3 begins or ends on the DNA, so no DNA is shown, and the CDR3 is as TCRdb lists it. V and J are TRBV12-3 or TRBV12-4 and TRBJ2-3. The CDR3 is 17 amino acids long, termini counted. The CDR3: CASSTSQVTQGRDTQYF.

Comments on this clonotype: One end of the junction fails to match germline, which may point to a read error. The CDR3 DNA sequence: TGCTGTGCCGGAAAGTTGGGACAGGCTAACACCGGGGAGCTGTTTTTT. Residues: CCAGKLGQANTGELFF. The chain has TRBV20-1 and TRBJ2-2; the match to TRBD1 covers 8 bases. Looked up from germline, CDR1 is DFQATT and CDR2 is SNEGSKA (reference sequence). The CDR3 extends over 16 amino acids.

The sample holds a few counts of this clonotype. This chain links TRBV11-3 with TRBJ1-1; no firm D call. Germline V CDR1 and CDR2: SGHNT, YENEEA. Between the trimmed V and J ends, which lost 5 bases and 6 bases, there was a span of 16 bases. This CDR3 spans 14 amino acids. The CDR3 sequence: CASSPRPGSAEAFF. Written as DNA, the CDR3 is TGTGCCAGCAGCCCGCGACCCGGCTCCGCTGAAGCTTTCTTT.

The V call is TRBV7-2, the J call TRBJ2-7; D is undetermined. The V and J ends lost 5 bases and 4 bases respectively, with 9 bases between them. This CDR3 has 12 residues. Germline V gene lookup returns CDR1 SGHTA and CDR2 FQGNSA. The CDR3 spells CASSGRYYEQYF. The CDR3 nucleotides read TGTGCCAGCAGCGGTAGATATTACGAGCAGTACTTC.

The table lists this clonotype with a few counts. The CDR3 coding sequence is TGCAGTGCCGACCGGCGGGGGAATGAGCAGTTCTTC. Protein sequence: CSADRRGNEQFF. V and J are TRBV20-1 and TRBJ2-1, with 7 bases fitting TRBD2. Trimming cost V 6 bases and J 7 bases; bases outside gene matches: 6. The CDR3 sequence is 12 residues long. Germline V lookup: CDR1 DFQATT, CDR2 SNEGSKA (reference sequence).

This clonotype has ten or more counts. The CDR3 sequence: CSARKREGRHEQYF. The CDR3 region has the DNA TGCAGTGCTAGGAAGCGGGAGGGCCGCCACGAGCAGTACTTC. V gene TRBV20-1 combines with J gene TRBJ2-7, with 10 bases matching TRBD2. Trimming removed 3 bases from V and 5 bases from J; junction bases left unmatched: 7. Germline V gene sequence: CDR1 DFQATT, CDR2 SNEGSKA (reference sequence). The CDR3 totals 14 residues.

The genes are TRBV19 and TRBJ2-4; D possibly corresponds to TRBD2 (6 bases). CDR3 length: 16 residues. V was shortened by 6 bases and J by 0 bases, with 15 bases between the two germline ends. Germline CDR1 reads LNHDA; CDR2 reads SQIVND (reference sequence). The CDR3 sequence: CASSTGLSIAKNIQYF. CDR3 coding DNA: TGTGCCAGTAGCACGGGACTTTCGATAGCCAAAAACATTCAGTACTTC.

This clonotype was observed a handful of times. The chain couples TRBV5-1 to TRBJ2-5, with 10 bases lining up with TRBD1. J lost 1 base, V lost 4 bases, and 7 bases had no gene match. The germline V gene has CDR1 SGHRS and CDR2 YFSETQ. The CDR3 spans 16 residues. This chain's CDR3 is CASSPGTGAFQETQYF. The CDR3 region has the DNA TGCGCCAGCAGCCCCGGGACAGGGGCCTTCCAAGAGACCCAGTACTTC.

This clonotype showed up many times. CDR3 protein: CASSGQGNTEAFF. The CDR3 DNA reads as TGTGCCAGCAGCGGCCAGGGGAACACTGAAGCTTTCTTT. The V call is TRBV3-1, the J call TRBJ1-1; D may be TRBD1 (5 bases). The V gene lost 5 bases and the J gene lost 1 base, with 8 bases spanning the gap. CDR3 size: 13 residues. CDR1 and CDR2 (germline): LGHDT, YNNKEL (reference sequence).

This clonotype was detected many times. V and J are TRBV9 and TRBJ2-7, with 10 nucleotides matching TRBD2. Unmatched junction bases numbered 13, after V lost 4 bases and J lost 0 bases. The CDR3 runs to 18 residues. Per germline, CDR1 SGDLS and CDR2 YYNGEE. CDR3: CASSPRASGSQRSYEQYF. The CDR3 DNA follows: TGTGCCAGCAGCCCTCGGGCTAGCGGGAGCCAACGCTCCTACGAGCAGTACTTC.